These 23 T cell receptor beta chains were sequenced from one sample in a study of CD8+ T cells in alopecia areata. After isolation, RNA underwent reverse transcription to generate cDNA as the sequencing template. Data came from immunoSEQ multiplex PCR; TCRdb stores just in-frame clones and leaves some out. Of around 98,000 clones in the sample, about 45% were seen once. The sample consisted of CD4+ T cells sorted from blood. The receptors derive from a human donor with alopecia areata.

The V call is TRBV29-1, the J call TRBJ1-2; D ambiguous. Germline V gene lookup returns CDR1 SQVTM and CDR2 ANQGSEA. V shed 2 bases and J shed 3 bases, with 16 bases lying between them. CDR3 length equals 15 residues. The CDR3 protein is CSVETSDGQYYGYTF. The DNA for the CDR3 is TGCAGCGTTGAAACCAGCGACGGCCAGTACTATGGCTACACCTTC.

V is TRBV29-1 and J is TRBJ2-3, with a weak D call TRBD1 (6 bases). This CDR3 region has 13 residues. The V gene's germline CDR1 is SQVTM and CDR2 ANQGSEA. The V gene lost 7 bases and the J gene lost 4 bases, with 15 bases spanning the gap. In DNA form, the CDR3 reads TGCAGCGCGGGGACACTCCTAGCAGATACGCAGTATTTT. This translates into CSAGTLLADTQYF.

The chain has TRBV25-1 and TRBJ2-7; D unresolved. Germline V CDR1 and CDR2: MGHDK, SYGVNS. The CDR3 length is 11 residues. Trimming took 3 bases from V and 4 from J, leaving 4 bases between them. CDR3 coding DNA: TGTGCCAGCAGTGACCCGTACGAGCAGTACTTC. Amino acids: CASSDPYEQYF.

The CDR3 bases are TGCGCCAGCAGCCAGTCGATTACCCGGGACAGAGCCTACGAGCAGTACTTC. Residues: CASSQSITRDRAYEQYF. The V call is TRBV4-3, the J call TRBJ2-7; 7 bases match TRBD1. The CDR3 covers 17 residues. CDR1 and CDR2 from the germline V gene are LGHNA and YSLEER. V was pared by 3 bases and J by 2 bases, with 13 bases of the junction left unmatched.

The rearrangement joins TRBV5-6 to TRBJ2-1; the D gene is possibly TRBD2 (5 bases). The CDR3 runs 14 residues. V gave up 1 base and J gave up 2 bases, with 7 bases separating them. Germline V gives CDR1 SGHDT, CDR2 YYEEEE. The CDR3 loop is CASSLPGTYNEQFF. The CDR3 bases are TGTGCCAGCAGCTTGCCGGGAACCTACAATGAGCAGTTCTTC.

This chain uses TRBV6-5 with TRBJ2-2; no clear D. This CDR3 region has 12 residues. Trimming removed 4 bases from V and 7 bases from J, with 7 bases in between. Germline lookup yields CDR1 MNHEY and CDR2 SVGAGI. The CDR3 DNA sequence: TGTGCCAGCAGTTTGAGAGGCGGGGAGCTGTTTTTT. As protein: CASSLRGGELFF.

This clone was seen a few times. The chain joins TRBV11-2 to TRBJ2-3; D is uncertain. This CDR3 has 13 residues. V lost 8 bases and J 0 bases, leaving 9 bases between the germline ends. The V gene's germline CDR1 is SGHAT and CDR2 FQNNGV. DNA for the CDR3: TGTGCCAGCGCGGACCTTAGCACAGATACGCAGTATTTT. It translates to CASADLSTDTQYF.

CDR3 protein: CASSLGQVDTGELFF. The CDR3 DNA reads as TGCGCCAGCAGCTTGGGACAGGTGGACACCGGGGAGCTGTTTTTT. The chain links TRBV5-1 to TRBJ2-2; possibly TRBD1 for D (6 bases). The CDR3 contains 15 residues. Trimming cost V 0 bases and J 3 bases, with 9 bases left between them. Germline V lookup: CDR1 SGHRS, CDR2 YFSETQ.

This clone occurred a few times. The chain uses TRBV28 and TRBJ1-1; D remains unclear. The CDR3 is 12 amino acids. V lost 5 bases to trimming and J lost 3 bases, with 7 bases between them. Germline CDR1 MDHEN, CDR2 SYDVKM. CDR3 DNA: TGTGCCAGCAGTGCGAGATACACTGAAGCTTTCTTT. This sequence encodes CASSARYTEAFF.

V gene TRBV29-1 combines with J gene TRBJ1-1; D possibly corresponds to TRBD1 (5 bases). Germline CDR1 reads SQVTM; CDR2 reads ANQGSEA. The CDR3 is 12 residues long. Trimming shortened V by 7 bases and J by 4 bases, and 13 bases separated the two germline ends. DNA for the CDR3: TGCAGCGGCAGGGAGGCGGGCACTGAAGCTTTCTTT. Protein sequence: CSGREAGTEAFF. The full variable domain, completed using reference TRBV29-1 and TRBJ1-1, is SAVISQKPSRDICQRGTSLTIQCQVDSQVTMMFWYRQQPGQSLTLIATANQGSEATYESGFVIDKFPISRPNLTFSTLTVSNMSPEDSSIYLCSGREAGTEAFFGQGTRLTVV.

V usage is TRBV19 and J usage is TRBJ2-3; D may be TRBD2 (5 bases). The CDR3 extends over 13 amino acids. CDR1 and CDR2 from the germline V gene are LNHDA and SQIVND (reference sequence). V shed 5 bases and J shed 2 bases, with 8 bases lying between them. In DNA form, the CDR3 reads TGTGCCAGTAGTCTAGCCCTCACAGATACGCAGTATTTT. It yields the protein CASSLALTDTQYF.

This clone has only a few counts. The rearrangement joins TRBV5-1 to TRBJ2-3; D may correspond to TRBD1 or TRBD2 (5 bases each). V dropped 4 bases and J dropped 4 bases, with 13 bases sitting between them. Germline V gene sequence: CDR1 SGHRS, CDR2 YFSETQ. The CDR3 runs to 14 residues. The CDR3 region is CASSPGRDSDTQYF. CDR3 nucleotide sequence: TGCGCCAGCAGCCCGGGGCGAGACTCAGATACGCAGTATTTT. Full variable domain (remainder filled in from reference TRBV5-1 and TRBJ2-3): KAGVTQTPRYLIKTRGQQVTLSCSPISGHRSVSWYQQTPGQGLQFLFEYFSETQRNKGNFPGRFSGRQFSNSRSEMNVSTLELGDSALYLCASSPGRDSDTQYFGPGTRLTVL.

This clone was seen only a few times. The rearrangement joins TRBV29-1 to TRBJ2-3; 7 bases agree with TRBD1. The length of the CDR3 is 12 residues. The V segment lost 6 bases and the J segment 5 bases; nucleotides outside the gene matches: 5. Germline V gene lookup returns CDR1 SQVTM and CDR2 ANQGSEA. The CDR3 DNA sequence: TGCAGCGTGGACAACAGGGGAGATACGCAGTATTTT. This encodes CSVDNRGDTQYF.

The rearrangement uses TRBV25-1 and TRBJ2-7; TRBD2 might be the D (6 bases). Germline-derived CDR1 and CDR2 are MGHDK and SYGVNS. The CDR3 spans 17 residues. V lost 5 bases and J 0 bases, leaving 20 bases between the germline ends. CDR3 residues: CASSPRSAGLNSYEQYF. The CDR3 DNA reads as TGTGCCAGCAGTCCCAGAAGTGCGGGACTCAACTCCTACGAGCAGTACTTC.

The V and J genes are TRBV5-6 and TRBJ2-5, with D possibly matching TRBD1 (5 bases). CDR1 SGHDT and CDR2 YYEEEE come from the germline V gene. The CDR3 contains 14 residues. V lost 6 bases, J lost 4 bases, and 16 bases lay in between. CDR3 amino acids: CASIRQGVGETQYF. CDR3 bases: TGTGCCAGCATACGGCAGGGTGTAGGAGAGACCCAGTACTTC. Combining the CDR3 with reference TRBV5-6 and TRBJ2-5 gives the whole variable domain DAGVTQSPTHLIKTRGQQVTLRCSPKSGHDTVSWYQQALGQGPQFIFQYYEEEERQRGNFPDRFSGHQFPNYSSELNVNALLLGDSALYLCASIRQGVGETQYFGPGTRLLVL.

The V gene is TRBV23-1, the J gene TRBJ2-7; no clear D. TRBV23-1 is labeled an ORF, and its function is uncertain. CDR3 size: 13 residues. V lost 5 bases, J lost 6 bases, and 14 bases lay in between. CDR3 in DNA: TGCGCCAGCAGTTACACATACTTTGGCGAGCAGTACTTC. Translation gives CASSYTYFGEQYF.

The chain is built from TRBV30 and TRBJ1-5; D is ambiguous. Germline CDR1 is GTSNPN and CDR2 is SVGIG (reference sequence). CDR3 length equals 13 residues. V lost 0 bases, J lost 4 bases, and 7 bases lay in between. CDR3 DNA sequence: TGTGCCTGGAGTGTCGCCGCGAATCAGCCCCAGCATTTT. Encoded protein: CAWSVAANQPQHF.

The J gene is TRBJ2-1, the V gene TRBV2; TRBD2 might be the D (6 bases). Germline assignment: CDR1 SNHLY and CDR2 FYNNEI. CDR3 length: 14 amino acids. V lost 11 bases and J 4 bases, leaving 18 bases between the germline ends. The CDR3 sequence: CAGRSGGVYNEQFF. As DNA, the CDR3 is TGTGCCGGCCGGAGCGGCGGGGTGTACAATGAGCAGTTCTTC. The entire variable domain, with the rest obtained from reference TRBV2 and TRBJ2-1, is as follows: EPEVTQTPSHQVTQMGQEVILRCVPISNHLYFYWYRQILGQKVEFLVSFYNNEISEKSEIFDDQFSVERPDGSNFTLKIRSTKLEDSAMYFCAGRSGGVYNEQFFGPGTRLTVL.

In its sample, this clone was seen once. CDR3 sequence reads: CASSQERRAYHEQFF. The CDR3 region has the DNA TGTGCCAGCAGCCAAGAGAGGAGGGCTTATCATGAGCAGTTCTTC. The chain employs TRBV4-2 and TRBJ2-1, with D perhaps TRBD2 (6 bases). In germline, CDR1 is LGHNA, CDR2 YNFKEQ. The germline V and J ends were trimmed by 0 bases and 8 bases, with 14 bases remaining between them. This CDR3 has 15 amino acids.

The chain couples TRBV30 to TRBJ2-2; 8 bases agree with TRBD2. J was trimmed by 6 bases and V by 6 bases; bases with no gene match: 12. CDR1 is GTSNPN, CDR2 SVGIG, per germline (reference sequence). The CDR3 contains 15 residues. CDR3 region: CACAGGGGFAGELFF. The CDR3 DNA sequence: TGTGCCTGTGCCGGTGGCGGGGGGTTCGCCGGGGAGCTGTTTTTT.

This clone has a handful of counts. This rearrangement joins TRBV29-1 to TRBJ2-2, with D possibly being TRBD2 (6 bases). The germline V gene encodes CDR1 SQVTM and CDR2 ANQGSEA. V lost 3 bases and J 6 bases, leaving 8 bases between the germline ends. CDR3 length: 12 amino acids. CDR3 nucleotides: TGCAGCGTTGATGGAGGGCCCGGGGAGCTGTTTTTT. Protein: CSVDGGPGELFF.

V and J are TRBV5-4 and TRBJ2-3; unclear D gene. Germline loops: CDR1 SGHNT, CDR2 YYREEE (reference sequence). The CDR3 has 13 residues. The V gene lost 1 base and the J gene lost 2 bases, with 5 bases spanning the gap. CDR3 nucleotides: TGTGCCAGCAGCTTGTATGTCACAGATACGCAGTATTTT. Translating gives CASSLYVTDTQYF.

The chain combines TRBV2 with TRBJ1-2, with D uncertain. The CDR3 runs to 11 residues. Trimming pared 7 bases from V and 7 bases from J, leaving 10 bases between. Germline CDR1 is SNHLY and CDR2 is FYNNEI. Written as DNA, the CDR3 is TGTGCCAGCACCCCCGAGGGTGGCTACACCTTC. Amino acid sequence: CASTPEGGYTF.